This T cell receptor (beta chain) originates from a study of response to subunit inactivated influenza vaccine. General observations from the study: That few new T cells are recruited by each seasonal influenza vaccination was the authors' suggestion.

V lost 2 bases and J lost 6; bases outside the gene matches: 5. CDR1 is SGHDN, CDR2 FVKESK, per germline. This CDR3 has 16 residues. TCRdb itself ran the RT-PCR reads through MiXCR, one entry per CDR3 protein. The table has hundreds of thousands of distinct CDR3 sequences, 20% to 25% seen once. This clonotype was counted only a few times. Its antigen remains unidentified. The V call is TRBV14, the J call TRBJ2-1; the match to TRBD2 covers 12 bases. The source was PBMCs from blood, collected 21 months after vaccination. The clonotype was recovered from a man aged 45 to 75 who received an inactivated influenza vaccine. CDR3 nucleotides: TGTGCCAGCAGCCAACTAGCGGGGGGGCTTCGCAATGAGCAGTTCTTC. Its protein is CASSQLAGGLRNEQFF.